This T cell receptor (beta chain) was recovered during a study of OX40 agonist ivuxolimab in advanced cancers. Any history of autoimmune disease or systemic immunosuppression disqualified patients. Samples were taken at baseline and on day 1 of cycles 4 and 7. Germline V gives CDR1 SNHLY, CDR2 FYNNEI. The CDR3 consists of 14 residues. The trim removed 5 bases at V and 7 bases at J, leaving 9 bases unmatched. Assay used: immunoSEQ multiplex PCR; TCRdb lists only in-frame clones, some missing. There are around 50,000 clones in the sample; 80% to 90% occur only once, and approximately 13% lies in the top ten.

This TCR was sampled from an adult with an advanced solid tumor such as melanoma, head and neck, liver or kidney cancer. The sequenced sample was CD4+ or CD8+ T cells sorted from blood, obtained in a trial of the OX40 agonist ivuxolimab. The chain uses TRBV2 and TRBJ2-7; TRBD1 matches 9 bases. CDR3 sequence (DNA): TGTGCCAGCAGTCCCGGGACAGGGTCGATTGAGCAGTACTTC. It codes for CASSPGTGSIEQYF. The full variable domain, rest sourced from reference TRBV2 and TRBJ2-7, is EPEVTQTPSHQVTQMGQEVILRCVPISNHLYFYWYRQILGQKVEFLVSFYNNEISEKSEIFDDQFSVERPDGSNFTLKIRSTKLEDSAMYFCASSPGTGSIEQYFGPGTRLTVT.